This T cell receptor beta chain is from a study of blood T cell repertoires in COVID-19. On the study more broadly: Samples of COVID-19 (acute and convalescent) were obtained from the United States, Italy and Spain. Nucleic acid was either cDNA or gDNA, and it came from T cells, B-cell-depleted T cells, or PBMCs.

The V gene's germline CDR1 is SGHRS and CDR2 YFSETQ. V shed 4 bases and J 3 bases; nucleotides not matched to a gene: 6. This CDR3 is 14 amino acids long. As originally analysed: Estimates of nucleated cell counts were drawn from the amplification of reference gene primers. This table comes from immunoSEQ multiplex PCR, and its TCRdb copy is limited to in-frame clones, with some not included. The D gene and trimming were derived from the DNA, and the V and J assignments and clone size from that table. The sample contains about 60,000 clones, roughly 87% of which appear only once. The genes are TRBV5-1 and TRBJ2-7, with 8 bases lining up with TRBD1. The receptor's source is a human donor with acute or convalescent COVID-19. The donor label of this sample is uncertain. Material for sequencing was peripheral blood. The CDR3 bases are TGCGCCAGCAGCCTTGGACAGGGCGTCTACGAGCAGTACGTC. It translates to CASSLGQGVYEQYV.